The entry below describes one TCR beta chain. There are a few counts of this clonotype. Its specific antigen is unknown. One junction end disagrees with the germline gene, perhaps due to a read error. Ophthalmopathy patients had moderately to severely active disease, Clinical Activity Score of at least 3, NOSPECS grade of at least 4, and duration under 3 months. Any patient with an uncontrolled infection, another autoimmune disease, pregnancy or lactation was excluded. Diagnoses relied on clinical symptoms, serum thyroxine and TRAb, thyroid ultrasound and orbital computed tomography. PBMCs were separated from roughly 10 ml of fresh peripheral blood using Ficoll-Paque density gradient centrifugation. Trizol reagent was used to extract total RNA, and RNA quality was then checked on an Agilent 2100 Bioanalyzer. This entry is derived from a study of T cells in Graves' hyperthyroidism and ophthalmopathy (dated by TCRdb to the late 2010s). Broadly, across the study: Peripheral blood was collected at initial diagnosis, before any treatment. TCR V-J signatures able to tell the groups apart were searched for in a discovery cohort of 100 patients, of whom over 40 had Graves' ophthalmopathy and 57 had stable Graves' hyperthyroidism. Prospective prediction of ophthalmopathy was tested in an independent validation cohort consisting of fewer than 20 hyperthyroidism patients and approximately 16 patients who later progressed to ophthalmopathy. The 95 to 100 discovery patients were randomly divided into training and test sets at a 7:3 ratio. Thyroid tissue and blood T-cell repertoires from roughly 6 Graves' hyperthyroidism patients were also compared in the study. Once sampling was done, hyperthyroidism patients were given methimazole at a starting dose of 30 mg daily, whereas ophthalmopathy patients were given high-dose intravenous methylprednisolone. TCR Vbeta CDR3 sequencing of 130 to 150 peripheral blood samples (43 ophthalmopathy, under 80 hyperthyroidism and some 17 progressor patients) is reported in the paper. Study-wide findings and limitations: A model built on a 13 V-J signature distinguished ophthalmopathy from stable hyperthyroidism, reaching roughly 88% sensitivity and approximately 83% specificity in cross-validation and 80%/75% in testing. Most expanded thyroid clonotypes (frequency above 0.001) were also detected in blood, a finding suggesting that blood repertoires may reflect thyroid immune responses. In validation, the model predicted progression to ophthalmopathy a median of 6.5 months before onset, with approximately 70% sensitivity and roughly 72% specificity. Sample size was not statistically predetermined, and investigators were not blinded to group allocation.

CDR1 and CDR2, per the germline V gene, are SGHNT and YENEEA. From cysteine to phenylalanine, the CDR3 is 14 amino acids long. The sequence is cut down to CDR3 DNA, 42 bases in frame from base 1. TCR beta CDR3 regions were amplified from RNA transcripts. The TCR CDR3 was subjected to a first round of RT-PCR using the HTBI primer set and the Qiagen OneStep RT-PCR kit. A second multiplex PCR round built the libraries, followed by size selection and purification. The libraries were sequenced on an Illumina HiSeq2000 using paired-end 100 bp reads. In the authors' own workflow: SOAPnuke was used to process the raw data, throwing out any read that contained adapters or uncalled bases, had a mean Phred below 15, or lacked an exact constant-primer or identifier match. High-quality paired reads were merged with COPE v1.2.5, and unique nucleotide sequences were defined as clonotypes. Clonotypes were aligned to IMGT TRBV, TRBD and TRBJ reference segments using MiTCR v1.1. The analysis was restricted to V-J combinations with a frequency above 0.0001, which together covered approximately 99% of the repertoires. The TCS score was defined as F50 (clonal expansion) divided by E x V (chaos), with BLOSUM62-based TCRdist calculated between CDR3 peptides within each V-J. Welch's t-statistics and random forest reduced around 520 V-J features to about 13, which were used in a naive Bayes classifier (R e1071). The public reads were quality trimmed at Q25 with fastp and then assembled into clones with MiXCR by TCRdb, keeping productive beta chains. Each entry is one CDR3 protein sequence, shown with its most common DNA and genes. These V and J calls rely on TCRdb rather than the paper's analysis. Within this sample are under 300,000 distinct CDR3 sequences, with about 20% of them counted one time only. The ten largest account for around 65% of the sample.

The rearrangement joined TRBV11-3 to TRBJ1-1; possibly the D gene is TRBD1, per 5 matching bases. The clonotype was recovered from a man aged 25-45 years with Graves' ophthalmopathy. Sequenced material: blood. The sequenced DNA is TGTACCAGCTCCAAAGGGGAAGTGAACACTGAAGCTTTCTTT. Translated, this is CTSSKGEVNTEAFF.